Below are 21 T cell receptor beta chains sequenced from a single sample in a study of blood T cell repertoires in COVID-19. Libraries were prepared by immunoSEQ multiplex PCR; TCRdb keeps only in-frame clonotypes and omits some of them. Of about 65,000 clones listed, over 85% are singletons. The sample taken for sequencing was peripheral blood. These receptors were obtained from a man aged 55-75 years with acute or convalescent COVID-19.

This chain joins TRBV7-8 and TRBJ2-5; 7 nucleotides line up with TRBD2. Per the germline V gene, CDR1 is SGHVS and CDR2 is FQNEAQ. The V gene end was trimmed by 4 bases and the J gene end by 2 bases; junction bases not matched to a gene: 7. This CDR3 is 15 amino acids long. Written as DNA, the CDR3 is TGTGCCAGCAGCTCCCGCGGACTAGATCAAGAGACCCAGTACTTC. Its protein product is CASSSRGLDQETQYF.

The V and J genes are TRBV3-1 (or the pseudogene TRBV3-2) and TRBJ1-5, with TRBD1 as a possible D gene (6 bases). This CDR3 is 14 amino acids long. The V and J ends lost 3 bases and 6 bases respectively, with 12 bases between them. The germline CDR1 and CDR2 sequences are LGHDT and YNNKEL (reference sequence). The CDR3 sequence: CASSQQGQGQPQHF. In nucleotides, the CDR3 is TGTGCCAGCAGCCAGCAGGGGCAGGGTCAGCCCCAGCATTTT.

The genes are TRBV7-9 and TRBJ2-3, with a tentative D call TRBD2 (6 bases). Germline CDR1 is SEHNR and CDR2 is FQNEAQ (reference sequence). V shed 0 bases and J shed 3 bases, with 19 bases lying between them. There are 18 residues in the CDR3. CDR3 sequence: CASSLAPWGRAGTDTQYF. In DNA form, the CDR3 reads TGTGCCAGCAGCTTAGCCCCGTGGGGACGCGCGGGGACAGATACGCAGTATTTT.

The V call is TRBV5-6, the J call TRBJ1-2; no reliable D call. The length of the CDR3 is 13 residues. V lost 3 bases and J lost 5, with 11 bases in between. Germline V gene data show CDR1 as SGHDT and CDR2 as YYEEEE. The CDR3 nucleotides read TGTGCCAGCAGCTCCCCAAGAGGATATGGCTACACCTTC. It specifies CASSSPRGYGYTF.

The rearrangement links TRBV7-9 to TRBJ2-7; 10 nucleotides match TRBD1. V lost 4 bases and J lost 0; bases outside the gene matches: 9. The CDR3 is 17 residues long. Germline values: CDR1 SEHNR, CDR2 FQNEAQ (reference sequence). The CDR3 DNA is TGTGCCAGCAGCTCCCTGGTGGGGGACAGGGGCTCCTACGAGCAGTACTTC. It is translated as CASSSLVGDRGSYEQYF.

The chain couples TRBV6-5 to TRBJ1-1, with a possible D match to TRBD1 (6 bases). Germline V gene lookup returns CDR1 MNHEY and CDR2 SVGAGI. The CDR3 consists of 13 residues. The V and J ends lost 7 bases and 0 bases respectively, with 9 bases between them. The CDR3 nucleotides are TGTGCCAGCAAAAGGGGGATGAACACTGAAGCTTTCTTT. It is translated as CASKRGMNTEAFF.

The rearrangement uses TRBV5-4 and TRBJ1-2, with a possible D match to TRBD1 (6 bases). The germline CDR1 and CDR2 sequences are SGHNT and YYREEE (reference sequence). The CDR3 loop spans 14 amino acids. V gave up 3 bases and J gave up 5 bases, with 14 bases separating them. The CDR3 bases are TGTGCCAGCAGCTGGGGACAAGAAAGTTATGGCTACACCTTC. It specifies CASSWGQESYGYTF.

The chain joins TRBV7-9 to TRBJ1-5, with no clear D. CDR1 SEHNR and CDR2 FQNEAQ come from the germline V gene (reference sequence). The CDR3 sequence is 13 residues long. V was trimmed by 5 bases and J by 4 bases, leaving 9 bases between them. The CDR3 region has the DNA TGTGCCAGCAGCAAAGGGCAGAATCAGCCCCAGCATTTT. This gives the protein CASSKGQNQPQHF.

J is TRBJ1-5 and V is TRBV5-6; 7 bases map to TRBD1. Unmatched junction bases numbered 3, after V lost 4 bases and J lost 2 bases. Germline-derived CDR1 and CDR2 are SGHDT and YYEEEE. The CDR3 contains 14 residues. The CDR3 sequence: CASSQGVGNQPQHF. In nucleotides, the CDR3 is TGTGCCAGCAGCCAGGGGGTGGGCAATCAGCCCCAGCATTTT.

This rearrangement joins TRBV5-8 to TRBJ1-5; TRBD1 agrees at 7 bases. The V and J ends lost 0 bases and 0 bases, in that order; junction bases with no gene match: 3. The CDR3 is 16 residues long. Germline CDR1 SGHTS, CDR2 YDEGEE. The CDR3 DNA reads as TGTGCCAGCAGCTTGGACAGGGGCTATAGCAATCAGCCCCAGCATTTT. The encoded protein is CASSLDRGYSNQPQHF. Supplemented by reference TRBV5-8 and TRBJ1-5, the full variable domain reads EAGVTQSPTHLIKTRGQQATLRCSPISGHTSVYWYQQALGLGLQFLLWYDEGEERNRGNFPPRFSGRQFPNYSSELNVNALELEDSALYLCASSLDRGYSNQPQHFGDGTRLSIL.

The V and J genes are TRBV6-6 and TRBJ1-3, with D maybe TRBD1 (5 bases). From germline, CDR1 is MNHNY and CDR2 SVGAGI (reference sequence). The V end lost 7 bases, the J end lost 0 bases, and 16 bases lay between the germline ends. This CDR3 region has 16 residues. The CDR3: CASTLGGPSSGNTIYF. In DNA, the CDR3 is TGTGCCAGCACCTTGGGGGGTCCCAGCTCTGGAAACACCATATATTTT.

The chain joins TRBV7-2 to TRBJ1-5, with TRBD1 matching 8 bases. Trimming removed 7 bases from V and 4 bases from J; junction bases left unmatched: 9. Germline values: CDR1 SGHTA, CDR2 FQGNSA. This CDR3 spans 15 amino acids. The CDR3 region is CASTQGTGLNQPQHF. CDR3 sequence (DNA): TGTGCCAGCACTCAAGGGACAGGTCTGAATCAGCCCCAGCATTTT.

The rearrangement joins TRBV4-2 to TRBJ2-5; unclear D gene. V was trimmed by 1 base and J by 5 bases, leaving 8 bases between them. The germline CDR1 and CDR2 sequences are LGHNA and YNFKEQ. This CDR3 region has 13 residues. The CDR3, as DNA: TGTGCCAGCAGCCAAGGACAATTTGAGACCCAGTACTTC. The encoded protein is CASSQGQFETQYF.

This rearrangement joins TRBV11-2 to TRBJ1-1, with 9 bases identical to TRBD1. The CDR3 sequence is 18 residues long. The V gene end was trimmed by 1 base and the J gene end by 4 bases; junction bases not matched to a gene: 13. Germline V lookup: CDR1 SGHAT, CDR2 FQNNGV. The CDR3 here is CASSLAGTGRSVVTEAFF. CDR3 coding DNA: TGTGCCAGCAGCTTAGCCGGGACAGGGCGAAGTGTAGTCACTGAAGCTTTCTTT.

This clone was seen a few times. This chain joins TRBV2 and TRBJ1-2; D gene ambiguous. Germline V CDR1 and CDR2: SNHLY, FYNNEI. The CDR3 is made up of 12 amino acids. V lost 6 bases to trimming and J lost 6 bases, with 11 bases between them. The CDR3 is CASSASADGYTF. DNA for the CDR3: TGTGCCAGCAGCGCGAGTGCCGATGGCTACACCTTC.

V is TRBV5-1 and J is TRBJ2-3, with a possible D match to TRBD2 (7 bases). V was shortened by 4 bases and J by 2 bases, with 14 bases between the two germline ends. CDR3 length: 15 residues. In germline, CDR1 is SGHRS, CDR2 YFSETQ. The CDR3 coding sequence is TGCGCCAGCAGCCCTGGGGGGGCCTTCACAGATACGCAGTATTTT. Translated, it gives CASSPGGAFTDTQYF. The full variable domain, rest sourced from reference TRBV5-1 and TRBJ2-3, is KAGVTQTPRYLIKTRGQQVTLSCSPISGHRSVSWYQQTPGQGLQFLFEYFSETQRNKGNFPGRFSGRQFSNSRSEMNVSTLELGDSALYLCASSPGGAFTDTQYFGPGTRLTVL.

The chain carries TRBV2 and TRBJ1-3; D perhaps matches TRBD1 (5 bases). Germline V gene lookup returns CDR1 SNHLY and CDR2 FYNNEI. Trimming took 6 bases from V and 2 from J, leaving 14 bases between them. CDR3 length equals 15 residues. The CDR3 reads CASRGLKGPGNTIYF. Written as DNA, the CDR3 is TGTGCCAGCAGGGGGCTAAAAGGGCCTGGAAACACCATATATTTT.

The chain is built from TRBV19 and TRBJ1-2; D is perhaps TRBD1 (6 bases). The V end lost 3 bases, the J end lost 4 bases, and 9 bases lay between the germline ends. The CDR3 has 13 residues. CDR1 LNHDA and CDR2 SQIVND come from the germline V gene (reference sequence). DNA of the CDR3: TGTGCCAGTAGTATCGGGGACACCTATGGCTACACCTTC. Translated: CASSIGDTYGYTF.

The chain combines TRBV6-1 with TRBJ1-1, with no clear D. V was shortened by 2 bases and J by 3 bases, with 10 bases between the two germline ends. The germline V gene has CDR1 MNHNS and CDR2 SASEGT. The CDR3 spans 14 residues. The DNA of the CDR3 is TGTGCCAGCAGTGAAATACGGAGATACACTGAAGCTTTCTTT. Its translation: CASSEIRRYTEAFF.

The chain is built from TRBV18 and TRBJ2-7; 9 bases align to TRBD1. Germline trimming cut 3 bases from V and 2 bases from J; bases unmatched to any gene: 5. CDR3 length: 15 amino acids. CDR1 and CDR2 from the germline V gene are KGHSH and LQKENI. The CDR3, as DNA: TGTGCCAGCTCACCCGGGACAGGGCCACCCTACGAGCAGTACTTC. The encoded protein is CASSPGTGPPYEQYF.

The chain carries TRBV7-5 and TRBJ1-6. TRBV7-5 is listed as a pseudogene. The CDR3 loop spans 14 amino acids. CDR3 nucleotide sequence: TGTGCCAGAAGCTCCCGGGTCCCTAATTCACCCCTCCACTTT. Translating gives CARSSRVPNSPLHF.